A single TCR beta chain is shown here with its context. Its antigen remains unidentified. This sample is part of a study of cytomegalovirus exposure and HLA in healthy donors. Study-level background: The 95 to 150 validation repertoires, a later analysis reported, used the same platform as the roughly 610 first-cohort repertoires.

This CDR3 is built from 15 residues. Germline-derived CDR1 and CDR2 are MNHNY and SVGAGI (reference sequence). V lost 2 bases, J lost 7 bases, and 18 bases lay in between. General study findings and limits: The TCR clusters that emerged in the first cohort tended, a later analysis found, to co-occur in the roughly 110 validation repertoires. It was reported that the classifier diagnosed cytomegalovirus status with high specificity and sensitivity in both the original and validation cohorts.

Using immunoSEQ multiplex PCR, the repertoire was profiled, and TCRdb retains in-frame clones only, with some absent. The sample yields about 160,000 clones, approximately 89% seen once. The specimen sequenced was PBMCs. This sequence joins TRBV6-6 and TRBJ2-7; D might be TRBD1 (6 bases). This TCR derives from a young man in good health and CMV-seropositive. The CDR3 DNA reads TGTGCCAGCAGTTACCCAGGGGTGTCGGCTGGTGAGCAGTACTTC. This translates into CASSYPGVSAGEQYF.